The sequence of this TCR beta chain was determined in a study of shared T cell receptors in the human thymus. Germline CDR1 reads LNHDA; CDR2 reads SQIVND (reference sequence). The CDR3 contains 15 residues. J lost 8 bases, V lost 5 bases, and 11 bases had no gene match. Generated by immunoSEQ multiplex PCR, the TCRdb table keeps only in-frame clones and is missing some. The table shows hundreds of thousands of clones, with 80% to 90% occurring only once. This clone was detected only a few times. The same data also contributed to another study, on human thymus T cells. That source notes: V and J genes seemed to be used with bias in thymic and blood repertoires.

This TCR was sampled from a boy under three years old with a congenital heart defect. Sequenced: thymocytes. The chain uses TRBV19 and TRBJ1-4; 7 nucleotides agree with TRBD1. CDR3 in amino acids: CASSPSGLRGEKLFF. The CDR3 region has the DNA TGTGCCAGTAGTCCCTCCGGGCTCAGGGGGGAAAAACTGTTTTTT.